The TCR beta chain described here comes from a study of blood T cell repertoires in COVID-19. On the study more broadly: Collection of acute and convalescent COVID-19 samples took place in the United States, Italy and Spain. In each case, the material was cDNA or gDNA derived from T cells, B-cell-depleted T cells, or PBMCs.

The V and J ends lost 7 bases and 2 bases, in that order; junction bases with no gene match: 8. CDR1 SNHLY and CDR2 FYNNEI come from the germline V gene. The CDR3 has 15 amino acids. How the authors handled the data: The authors estimated nucleated cell counts from reference gene primer amplification. The assay was immunoSEQ multiplex PCR, and TCRdb's table has in-frame clones only and misses some. Clone size and V and J calls were adopted from that table, with D and trimming inferred from the DNA. In the table there are roughly 150,000 clones, 65% to 80% of which are singletons. The source material was peripheral blood. This sequence was found in a man aged 60 to 75 with acute or convalescent COVID-19. The chain recombines TRBV2 with TRBJ2-1, with 7 bases aligning to TRBD2. The CDR3 spells CASTIGGSTYNEQFF. As DNA, the CDR3 is TGTGCCAGCACCATCGGGGGGAGTACCTACAATGAGCAGTTCTTC.